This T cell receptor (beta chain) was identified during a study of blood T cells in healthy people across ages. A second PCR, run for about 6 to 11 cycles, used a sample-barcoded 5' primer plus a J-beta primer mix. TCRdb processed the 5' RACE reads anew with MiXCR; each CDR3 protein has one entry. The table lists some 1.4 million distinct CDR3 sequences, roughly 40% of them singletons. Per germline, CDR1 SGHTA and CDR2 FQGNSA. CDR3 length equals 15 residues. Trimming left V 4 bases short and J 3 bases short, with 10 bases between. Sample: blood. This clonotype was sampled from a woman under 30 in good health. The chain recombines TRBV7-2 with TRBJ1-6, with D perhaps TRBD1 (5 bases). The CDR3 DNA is TGTGCCAGCAGCTCACAGACAGACTATAATTCACCCCTCCACTTT. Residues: CASSSQTDYNSPLHF. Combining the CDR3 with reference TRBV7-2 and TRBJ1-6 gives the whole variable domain GAGVSQSPSNKVTEKGKDVELRCDPISGHTALYWYRQSLGQGLEFLIYFQGNSAPDKSGLPSDRFSAERTGGSVSTLTIQRTQQEDSAVYLCASSSQTDYNSPLHFGNGTRLTVT.